The 30 T cell receptor beta chains reported below all come from one sample, sequenced in a study of identical twins. MiXCR, run by TCRdb on the 5' RACE reads, gives a single entry per CDR3 protein. The table records 450,000 or so distinct CDR3 sequences, 24% of them present only once. The data also belong to a second study, concerning T cells expressing NK-cell markers.

Input material: CD4+ T cells sorted from blood. The receptors shown here come from a young woman in good health.

V is TRBV7-2 and J is TRBJ2-5, with 9 bases identical to TRBD1. Germline values: CDR1 SGHTA, CDR2 FQGNSA. V shed 5 bases and J 5 bases; nucleotides not matched to a gene: 12. The CDR3 spans 16 residues. The CDR3 nucleotides are TGTGCCAGCAGCCTGGACAGGGGAGTGGTCGCGGAGACCCAGTACTTC. Translating gives CASSLDRGVVAETQYF.

The chain couples TRBV24-1 to TRBJ2-5; 8 nucleotides match TRBD1. The germline CDR1 and CDR2 sequences are KGHDR and SFDVKD. The CDR3 is 18 residues long. Unmatched junction bases numbered 22, after V lost 9 bases and J lost 5 bases. The chain's CDR3 is CATGLLEQGVSFVETQYF. The CDR3 DNA sequence: TGTGCCACCGGACTTCTGGAACAGGGGGTATCTTTCGTTGAGACCCAGTACTTC.

This chain connects TRBV4-2 to TRBJ2-4; D unresolved. The CDR3 is 17 amino acids. Germline V CDR1 and CDR2: LGHNA, YNFKEQ. Trimming took off 4 bases at V and 1 base at J, with 17 bases between the two ends. The CDR3 sequence is CASSLPMGIVAKNIQYF. The CDR3 DNA sequence: TGTGCCAGCAGCCTTCCCATGGGAATAGTTGCCAAAAACATTCAGTACTTC.

This clonotype has only a few counts. One end of the junction is discordant with germline, which a read error may explain. The V call is TRBV25-1, the J call TRBJ2-3, with D possibly TRBD2 on 6 matching bases. Germline V gives CDR1 MGHDK, CDR2 SYGVNS. The CDR3 is 11 amino acids. CDR3 protein: CASRVRDMQYF. The CDR3 DNA reads as TGTGCCAGCAGGGTGCGGGATATGCAGTATTTT.

This clonotype came up many times. As DNA, the CDR3 is TGCAGTGCTCGTATGGCAGAGACCCAGTACTTC. Translation: CSARMAETQYF. The chain links TRBV20-1 to TRBJ2-5; D is unresolved. Germline-derived CDR1 and CDR2 are DFQATT and SNEGSKA (reference sequence). V was shortened by 5 bases and J by 4 bases, with 8 bases between the two germline ends. The CDR3 is made up of 11 amino acids.

V usage is TRBV6-5 and J usage is TRBJ2-2; TRBD1 matches 7 bases. V lost 1 base to trimming and J lost 9 bases; unmatched junction nucleotides: 8. Germline values: CDR1 MNHEY, CDR2 SVGAGI. This CDR3 is 15 amino acids long. The CDR3 loop reads CASSYLYGQVWELFF. The CDR3, as DNA: TGTGCCAGCAGTTACTTATACGGACAGGTCTGGGAGCTGTTTTTT.

This clonotype has just a few counts. This chain connects TRBV6-2 or TRBV6-3 to TRBJ2-6; D is unclear. The CDR3 spans 12 residues. The V and J ends lost 3 bases and 13 bases respectively, with 10 bases between them. Looked up from germline, CDR1 is MNHEY and CDR2 is SVGEGT. The CDR3 sequence: CASSYSARVLTF. DNA of the CDR3: TGTGCCAGCAGTTATTCTGCAAGGGTCCTGACTTTC.

The chain employs TRBV20-1 and TRBJ2-3; D ambiguous. This CDR3 comprises 15 residues. The germline V gene encodes CDR1 DFQATT and CDR2 SNEGSKA (reference sequence). The ends were cut back, 0 bases at V and 1 base at J, with 11 bases in the middle. The CDR3 DNA sequence: TGCAGTGCTAGAGATCCATTGGACGGCACAGATACGCAGTATTTT. This gives the protein CSARDPLDGTDTQYF.

This chain joins TRBV20-1 and TRBJ2-7, with D possibly TRBD1 on 6 matching bases. The CDR3 sequence is 13 residues long. CDR1 and CDR2 from the germline V gene are DFQATT and SNEGSKA (reference sequence). Trimming cost V 4 bases and J 5 bases, with 15 bases left between them. CDR3 DNA sequence: TGCAGTGCTATAAGCAGGGGTATGGACGAGCAGTACTTC. Encoded protein: CSAISRGMDEQYF.

The J gene is TRBJ2-5, the V gene TRBV2; 9 bases line up with TRBD1. The CDR3 is 17 amino acids. Germline V gene lookup returns CDR1 SNHLY and CDR2 FYNNEI. V was pared by 7 bases and J by 4 bases, with 16 bases of the junction left unmatched. The CDR3 DNA reads TGTGCCAGCAAAGAATTCGGGAGACAGGGGGGTCGAGAGACCCAGTACTTC. Protein product: CASKEFGRQGGRETQYF.

The J gene is TRBJ1-2, the V gene TRBV6-1; 8 bases fit TRBD1. Germline CDR1 and CDR2: MNHNS and SASEGT. The length of the CDR3 is 13 residues. Germline trimming cut 6 bases from V and 8 bases from J; bases unmatched to any gene: 8. This CDR3 reads CASRDRQGRGYTF. Written as DNA, the CDR3 is TGTGCCAGCAGAGATCGACAGGGGAGAGGCTACACCTTC.

For the CDR3, the DNA is TGTGCCAGCAGCCAAAGTAGCGGGGCAGATACGCAGTATTTT. Translating it yields CASSQSSGADTQYF. This chain connects TRBV7-3 to TRBJ2-3, with TRBD2 matching 8 bases. CDR1 is SGHTA and CDR2 is FQGTGA in the germline V gene. The CDR3 spans 14 residues. The ends lost 5 bases at V and 4 bases at J; junction bases unmatched: 5. The variable domain in full, with the rest retrieved from reference TRBV7-3 and TRBJ2-3, is GAGVSQTPSNKVTEKGKYVELRCDPISGHTALYWYRQSLGQGPEFLIYFQGTGAADDSGLPNDRFFAVRPEGSVSTLKIQRTERGDSAVYLCASSQSSGADTQYFGPGTRLTVL.

This sequence joins TRBV6-5 and TRBJ1-2; D may be TRBD1 (5 bases). The CDR3 runs to 14 residues. Germline values: CDR1 MNHEY, CDR2 SVGAGI. Trimming removed 0 bases at V and 4 bases at J, with 9 bases between. This CDR3 reads CASSYSRQGYGYTF. The CDR3 nucleotides read TGTGCCAGCAGTTACTCGAGGCAGGGCTATGGCTACACCTTC.

This clonotype came up a few times. V usage is TRBV5-1 and J usage is TRBJ2-5, with TRBD1 as a possible D gene (5 bases). Germline loops: CDR1 SGHRS, CDR2 YFSETQ. The CDR3 is 14 amino acids. The germline V and J ends were trimmed by 2 bases and 4 bases, with 12 bases remaining between them. This chain's CDR3 is CASSLWGLRETQYF. CDR3 nucleotide sequence: TGCGCCAGCAGCTTATGGGGCCTGAGAGAGACCCAGTACTTC. The variable domain in full, with the rest retrieved from reference TRBV5-1 and TRBJ2-5, is KAGVTQTPRYLIKTRGQQVTLSCSPISGHRSVSWYQQTPGQGLQFLFEYFSETQRNKGNFPGRFSGRQFSNSRSEMNVSTLELGDSALYLCASSLWGLRETQYFGPGTRLLVL.

This clonotype was found a few times. The chain joins TRBV3-1 to TRBJ1-1; no definite D call. This CDR3 contains 14 residues. V lost 4 bases and J 1 base, leaving 10 bases between the germline ends. From germline, CDR1 is LGHDT and CDR2 YNNKEL (reference sequence). The CDR3 bases are TGTGCCAGCAGCCCTCGAAGCCAGAACACTGAAGCTTTCTTT. Encoded protein: CASSPRSQNTEAFF.

This clonotype was counted a few times. The chain carries TRBV5-5 and TRBJ2-4; D is ambiguous. V was shortened by 4 bases and J by 5 bases, with 7 bases between the two germline ends. Germline CDR1 and CDR2: SGHKS and YYEKEE (reference sequence). The CDR3 contains 12 residues. CDR3 in amino acids: CASSPMENIQYF. CDR3 sequence (DNA): TGTGCCAGCAGCCCGATGGAAAACATTCAGTACTTC.

This chain links TRBV20-1 with TRBJ1-1; 9 positions agree with TRBD1. The CDR3 runs 15 residues. V gave up 1 base and J gave up 0 bases; unmatched junction bases: 3. Germline assignment: CDR1 DFQATT and CDR2 SNEGSKA (reference sequence). Here the CDR3 reads CSARGRTGVNTEAFF. CDR3 DNA sequence: TGCAGTGCTAGAGGTCGGACAGGGGTGAACACTGAAGCTTTCTTT.

The V and J genes are TRBV12-3 or TRBV12-4 and TRBJ1-6; TRBD1 agrees at 9 bases. The CDR3 length is 15 residues. J lost 7 bases, V lost 5 bases, and 6 bases had no gene match. The CDR3 sequence is CASSGRDRVNSPLHF. The CDR3 bases are TGTGCCAGCAGTGGCCGGGACAGGGTGAATTCACCCCTCCACTTT.

This clonotype was seen many times. The rearrangement uses TRBV12-3 or TRBV12-4 and TRBJ2-3; 9 bases are shared with TRBD2. After removal of 7 bases from V and 1 base from J, the junction contained 6 bases not matched to a gene. This CDR3 spans 15 amino acids. CDR3 amino acids: CASIRRGGGTDTQYF. In DNA form, the CDR3 reads TGTGCCAGCATCAGGCGGGGGGGCGGCACAGATACGCAGTATTTT.

J is TRBJ2-3 and V is TRBV7-9; D is perhaps TRBD2 (6 bases). Germline CDR1 SEHNR, CDR2 FQNEAQ (reference sequence). The germline V and J ends were trimmed by 4 bases and 2 bases, with 16 bases remaining between them. The length of the CDR3 is 16 residues. Here the CDR3 reads CASSSSGTLITDTQYF. As DNA, the CDR3 is TGTGCCAGCAGCTCCTCTGGGACTCTGATCACAGATACGCAGTATTTT.

Only a few counts were recorded for this clonotype. This rearrangement joins TRBV10-3 to TRBJ1-6; no clear D gene. The germline V gene has CDR1 ENHRY and CDR2 SYGVKD. This CDR3 spans 13 amino acids. Between the trimmed V and J ends, which lost 6 bases and 7 bases, there was a span of 10 bases. For the CDR3, the DNA is TGTGCCATCAGCCCGGAGAGGAATTCACCCCTCCACTTT. Its translation is CAISPERNSPLHF.

This clonotype was observed a handful of times. The chain recombines TRBV5-1 with TRBJ1-4; D unresolved. This CDR3 is built from 13 residues. V was pared by 4 bases and J by 5 bases, with 9 bases between. Germline V gives CDR1 SGHRS, CDR2 YFSETQ. CDR3: CASSGSPNEKLFF. CDR3 sequence (DNA): TGCGCCAGCAGCGGCAGTCCGAATGAAAAACTGTTTTTT.

In this sample, this clonotype turned up a few times. The chain recombines TRBV5-1 with TRBJ2-3, with 7 bases aligning to TRBD2. The CDR3 totals 16 residues. Germline V gene lookup returns CDR1 SGHRS and CDR2 YFSETQ. V lost 0 bases and J lost 2; bases outside the gene matches: 6. DNA of the CDR3: TGCGCCAGCAGCTTGGAATTTGCGGGGGTCACAGATACGCAGTATTTT. Translation: CASSLEFAGVTDTQYF. Full variable domain (missing parts from reference TRBV5-1 and TRBJ2-3): KAGVTQTPRYLIKTRGQQVTLSCSPISGHRSVSWYQQTPGQGLQFLFEYFSETQRNKGNFPGRFSGRQFSNSRSEMNVSTLELGDSALYLCASSLEFAGVTDTQYFGPGTRLTVL.

Only a few counts were recorded for this clonotype. The chain joins TRBV9 to TRBJ2-1; D is possibly TRBD2 (5 bases). The germline CDR1 and CDR2 sequences are SGDLS and YYNGEE. There are 17 residues in the CDR3. V lost 0 bases and J lost 0, with 13 bases in between. The CDR3 DNA reads TGTGCCAGCAGCGTAGTGGGCGGGCTAAGCTCCTACAATGAGCAGTTCTTC. This translates into CASSVVGGLSSYNEQFF.

This sequence joins TRBV2 and TRBJ2-2; 7 nucleotides agree with TRBD1. This CDR3 region has 12 residues. V shed 7 bases and J 6 bases; nucleotides not matched to a gene: 2. Germline assignment: CDR1 SNHLY and CDR2 FYNNEI. The CDR3 loop reads CASKGASGELFF. The CDR3 nucleotides read TGTGCCAGCAAGGGGGCTTCCGGGGAGCTGTTTTTT.

V usage is TRBV9 and J usage is TRBJ2-1; 11 bases line up with TRBD2. The germline V gene encodes CDR1 SGDLS and CDR2 YYNGEE. There are 16 residues in the CDR3. J was trimmed by 0 bases and V by 7 bases; bases with no gene match: 6. In nucleotides, the CDR3 is TGTGCCAGCGGTAGCGGGAGGGTGAGCTCCTACAATGAGCAGTTCTTC. Translation: CASGSGRVSSYNEQFF.

This clonotype came up a few times. J is TRBJ2-1 and V is TRBV5-1, with D unclear. V gave up 0 bases and J gave up 9 bases, with 10 bases separating them. The CDR3 is 13 residues long. Germline loops: CDR1 SGHRS, CDR2 YFSETQ. The CDR3 spells CASSLGLLFEQFF. The CDR3 DNA sequence: TGCGCCAGCAGCTTGGGCCTTCTTTTTGAGCAGTTCTTC. Supplemented by reference TRBV5-1 and TRBJ2-1, the full variable domain reads KAGVTQTPRYLIKTRGQQVTLSCSPISGHRSVSWYQQTPGQGLQFLFEYFSETQRNKGNFPGRFSGRQFSNSRSEMNVSTLELGDSALYLCASSLGLLFEQFFGPGTRLTVL.

V is TRBV11-3 and J is TRBJ2-7, with D perhaps matching TRBD1 (6 bases). Germline lookup yields CDR1 SGHNT and CDR2 YENEEA. The V end was cut by 4 bases, the J end by 4 bases, with 11 bases between. The CDR3 is 13 residues long. The DNA for the CDR3 is TGTGCCAGCAGCTACAGGGAAGGGTACGAGCAGTACTTC. This translates into CASSYREGYEQYF.

The J gene is TRBJ1-5, the V gene TRBV7-8; no firm D call. The CDR3 spans 14 residues. Germline lookup yields CDR1 SGHVS and CDR2 FQNEAQ. V dropped 4 bases and J dropped 3 bases, with 10 bases sitting between them. For the CDR3, the DNA is TGTGCCAGCAGCTCGACGGGTTTCAATCAGCCCCAGCATTTT. Its translation: CASSSTGFNQPQHF.

This rearrangement joins TRBV3-1 to TRBJ1-4, with D possibly being TRBD1 (6 bases). The CDR3 runs 16 residues. The V gene's germline CDR1 is LGHDT and CDR2 YNNKEL (reference sequence). Between the trimmed V and J ends, which lost 3 bases and 3 bases, there was a span of 14 bases. The CDR3 nucleotides are TGTGCCAGCAGCCATGTTCCCCGGACAGCTAATGAAAAACTGTTTTTT. This gives the protein CASSHVPRTANEKLFF.